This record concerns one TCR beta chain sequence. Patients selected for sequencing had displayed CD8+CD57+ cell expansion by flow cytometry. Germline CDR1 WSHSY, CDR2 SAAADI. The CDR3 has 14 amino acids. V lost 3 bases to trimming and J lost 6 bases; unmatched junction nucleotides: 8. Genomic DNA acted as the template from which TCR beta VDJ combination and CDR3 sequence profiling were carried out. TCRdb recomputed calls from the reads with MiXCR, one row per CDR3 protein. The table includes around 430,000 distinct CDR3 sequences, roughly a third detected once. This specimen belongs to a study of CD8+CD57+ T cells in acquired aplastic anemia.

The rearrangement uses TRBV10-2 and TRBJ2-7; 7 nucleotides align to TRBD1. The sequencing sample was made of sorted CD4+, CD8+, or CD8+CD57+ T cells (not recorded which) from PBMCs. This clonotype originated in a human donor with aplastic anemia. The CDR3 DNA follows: TGCGCCAGCAGTGAAGCGCAGGGGGAACGCGAGCAGTACTTC. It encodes CASSEAQGEREQYF.